This TCR beta chain was recorded in a study of control samples from healthy donors and cancer patients. Assay: immunoSEQ multiplex PCR; the TCRdb copy retains only in-frame clones and omits some. Seen here are about 110,000 clones, 70% to 85% observed once, and the top ten hold around 6.6%. J was trimmed by 2 bases and V by 5 bases; bases with no gene match: 4. The CDR3 loop spans 14 amino acids. From germline, CDR1 is MDHEN and CDR2 SYDVKM. The rearrangement uses TRBV28 and TRBJ2-5; TRBD1 agrees at 8 bases. This TCR came from a man aged 18 to 29 in good health. The sequenced sample was blood. Here the CDR3 reads CASSPTGEQETQYF. The CDR3 bases are TGTGCCAGCAGTCCGACAGGGGAACAAGAGACCCAGTACTTC.